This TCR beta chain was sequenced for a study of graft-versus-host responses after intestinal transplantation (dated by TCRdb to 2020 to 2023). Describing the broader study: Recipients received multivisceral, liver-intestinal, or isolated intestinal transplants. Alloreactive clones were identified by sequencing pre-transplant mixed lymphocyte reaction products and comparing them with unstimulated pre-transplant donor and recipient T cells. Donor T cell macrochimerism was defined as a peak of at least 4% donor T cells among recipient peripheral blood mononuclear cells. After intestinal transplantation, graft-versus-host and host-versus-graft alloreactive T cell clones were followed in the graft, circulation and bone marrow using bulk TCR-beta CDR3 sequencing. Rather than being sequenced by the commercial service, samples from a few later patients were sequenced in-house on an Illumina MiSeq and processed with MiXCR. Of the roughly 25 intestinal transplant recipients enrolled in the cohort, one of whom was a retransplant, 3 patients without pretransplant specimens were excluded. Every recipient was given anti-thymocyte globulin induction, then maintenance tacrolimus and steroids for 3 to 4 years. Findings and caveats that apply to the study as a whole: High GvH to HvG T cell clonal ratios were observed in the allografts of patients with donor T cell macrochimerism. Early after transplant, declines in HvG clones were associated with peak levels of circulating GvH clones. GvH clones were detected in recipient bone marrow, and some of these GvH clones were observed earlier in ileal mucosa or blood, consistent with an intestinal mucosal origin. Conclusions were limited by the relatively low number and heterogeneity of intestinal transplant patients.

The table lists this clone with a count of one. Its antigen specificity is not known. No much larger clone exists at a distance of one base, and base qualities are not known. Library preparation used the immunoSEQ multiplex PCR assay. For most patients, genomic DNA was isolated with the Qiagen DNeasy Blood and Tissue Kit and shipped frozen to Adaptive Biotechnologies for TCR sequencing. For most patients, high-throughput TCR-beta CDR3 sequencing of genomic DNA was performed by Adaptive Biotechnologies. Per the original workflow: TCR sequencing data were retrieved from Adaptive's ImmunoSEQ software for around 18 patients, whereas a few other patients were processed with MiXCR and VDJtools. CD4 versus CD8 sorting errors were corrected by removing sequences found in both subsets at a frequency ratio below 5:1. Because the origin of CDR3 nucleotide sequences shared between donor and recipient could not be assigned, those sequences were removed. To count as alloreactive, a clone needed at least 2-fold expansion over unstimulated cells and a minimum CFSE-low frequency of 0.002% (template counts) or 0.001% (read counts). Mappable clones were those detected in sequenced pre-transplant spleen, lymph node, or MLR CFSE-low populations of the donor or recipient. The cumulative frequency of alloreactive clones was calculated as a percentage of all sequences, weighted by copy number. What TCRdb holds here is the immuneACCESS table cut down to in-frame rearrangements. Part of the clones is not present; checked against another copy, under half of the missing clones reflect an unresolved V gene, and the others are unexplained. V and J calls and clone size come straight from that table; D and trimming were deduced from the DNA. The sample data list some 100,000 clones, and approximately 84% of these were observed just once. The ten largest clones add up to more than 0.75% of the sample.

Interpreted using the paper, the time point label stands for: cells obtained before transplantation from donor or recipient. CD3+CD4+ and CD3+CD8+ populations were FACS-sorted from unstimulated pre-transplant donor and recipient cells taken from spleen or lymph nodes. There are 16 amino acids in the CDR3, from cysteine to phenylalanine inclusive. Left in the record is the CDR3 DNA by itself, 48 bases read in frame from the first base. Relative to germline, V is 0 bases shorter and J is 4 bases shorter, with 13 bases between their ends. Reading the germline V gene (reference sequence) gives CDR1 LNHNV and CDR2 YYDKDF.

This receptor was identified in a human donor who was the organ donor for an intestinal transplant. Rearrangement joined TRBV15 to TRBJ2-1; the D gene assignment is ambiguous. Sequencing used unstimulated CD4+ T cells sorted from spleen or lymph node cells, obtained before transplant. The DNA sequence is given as TGTGCCACCAGCAGAGAAATGCCCCTCAGGTACAATGAGCAGTTCTTC. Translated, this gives CATSREMPLRYNEQFF.